This T cell receptor (beta chain) was sequenced during a study of CD8 T cells in Susac syndrome. This CDR3 comprises 14 residues. The V end was cut by 2 bases, the J end by 8 bases, with 15 bases between. Germline V gene data show CDR1 as MNHEY and CDR2 as SMNVEV (reference sequence). The RNA, 0.5 to 1 ug, was put through reverse transcription using random hexamers. TCRdb re-analysed the immunoSEQ multiplex PCR reads in MiXCR, keeping a single row per CDR3 protein. The sample carries roughly 300,000 distinct CDR3 sequences, approximately 84% recorded once. The J gene is TRBJ1-1, the V gene TRBV27, with a tentative D call TRBD1 (5 bases). This receptor was taken from a human donor with multiple sclerosis. The specimen sequenced was CD8+ T cells from PBMCs. As DNA, the CDR3 is TGTGCCAGCAGTTTAAAAGGGGTTGGATCCGAAGCTTTCTTT. It is translated as CASSLKGVGSEAFF.